Listed here are 22 T cell receptor beta chains from one sample, sequenced in a study of blood T cell repertoires in COVID-19. The data were produced by immunoSEQ multiplex PCR, yet TCRdb's version contains in-frame clones alone and is incomplete. The top ten clones hold less than 20% of a sample with approximately 210,000 clones, around four fifths of them seen once. Sequencing was performed on peripheral blood. The receptors were gathered from a human donor in a cohort sampled during active COVID-19.

This chain connects TRBV7-9 to TRBJ1-2, with no clear D. In germline, CDR1 is SEHNR, CDR2 FQNEAQ (reference sequence). V dropped 5 bases and J dropped 2 bases, with 12 bases sitting between them. The CDR3 extends over 14 amino acids. The chain's CDR3 is CASSRVRQNYGYTF. For the CDR3, the DNA is TGTGCCAGCAGCCGGGTTCGTCAGAACTATGGCTACACCTTC.

The chain is built from TRBV6-5 and TRBJ1-4; 8 nucleotides agree with TRBD1. Germline trimming cut 5 bases from V and 3 bases from J; bases unmatched to any gene: 5. The CDR3 length is 15 residues. Germline V gene sequence: CDR1 MNHEY, CDR2 SVGAGI. The CDR3 bases are TGTGCCAGCAGTAGGACAGGGATTTCTAATGAAAAACTGTTTTTT. It yields the protein CASSRTGISNEKLFF.

The chain combines TRBV7-9 with TRBJ2-5, with 7 bases matching TRBD1. After removal of 5 bases from V and 4 bases from J, the junction contained 7 bases not matched to a gene. Germline CDR1 SEHNR, CDR2 FQNEAQ (reference sequence). The CDR3 covers 14 residues. The CDR3 sequence: CASSTMTGSETQYF. CDR3 DNA: TGTGCCAGCAGCACAATGACAGGGTCAGAGACCCAGTACTTC.

J is TRBJ2-5 and V is TRBV5-4; TRBD1 is a possible D gene (6 bases). CDR1 is SGHNT and CDR2 is YYREEE in the germline V gene (reference sequence). The CDR3 runs to 12 residues. The V end was cut by 5 bases, the J end by 5 bases, with 10 bases between. CDR3 in amino acids: CASSKRGETQYF. CDR3 bases: TGTGCCAGCAGTAAAAGGGGGGAGACCCAGTACTTC.

This clone showed up just once. V and J are TRBV5-1 and TRBJ2-7; 12 bases are shared with TRBD1. In germline, CDR1 is SGHRS, CDR2 YFSETQ. Trimming cost V 1 base and J 6 bases; bases outside gene matches: 5. The CDR3 has 15 residues. The CDR3 loop is CASSLLGTGGSEQYF. CDR3 sequence (DNA): TGCGCCAGCAGCTTGTTAGGGACAGGGGGCTCCGAGCAGTACTTC. The full variable domain, its missing parts supplied by reference TRBV5-1 and TRBJ2-7, is KAGVTQTPRYLIKTRGQQVTLSCSPISGHRSVSWYQQTPGQGLQFLFEYFSETQRNKGNFPGRFSGRQFSNSRSEMNVSTLELGDSALYLCASSLLGTGGSEQYFGPGTRLTVT.

The CDR3 region is CASRRQGPSGNTIYF. The DNA for the CDR3 is TGTGCCAGCAGACGACAGGGACCGTCTGGAAACACCATATATTTT. The chain carries TRBV7-9 and TRBJ1-3, with 7 bases fitting TRBD1. Looked up from germline, CDR1 is SEHNR and CDR2 is FQNEAQ (reference sequence). This CDR3 spans 15 amino acids. V was pared by 6 bases and J by 1 base, with 6 bases of the junction left unmatched. The complete variable domain, with remaining parts taken from reference TRBV7-9 and TRBJ1-3, reads DTGVSQNPRHKITKRGQNVTFRCDPISEHNRLYWYRQTLGQGPEFLTYFQNEAQLEKSRLLSDRFSAERPKGSFSTLEIQRTEQGDSAMYLCASRRQGPSGNTIYFGEGSWLTVV.

This clone occurred once. This chain links TRBV6-5 with TRBJ1-3; D gene ambiguous. CDR1 MNHEY and CDR2 SVGAGI come from the germline V gene. There are 12 residues in the CDR3. V was clipped by 8 bases and J by 1 base, with 6 bases between them. DNA for the CDR3: TGTGCCAGCGCACAATCTGGAAACACCATATATTTT. Protein product: CASAQSGNTIYF.

This chain joins TRBV25-1 and TRBJ1-1; 7 bases line up with TRBD1. Trimming at V came to 1 base and at J to 0 bases, leaving 5 bases not matched to a gene. Germline V CDR1 and CDR2: MGHDK, SYGVNS. CDR3 size: 16 residues. The CDR3 coding sequence is TGTGCCAGCAGTGAATGGGACAGCCTCATGAACACTGAAGCTTTCTTT. Its translation is CASSEWDSLMNTEAFF.

This clone was counted a single time. The chain's CDR3 is CASSKGPNQPQHF. The CDR3 DNA reads TGTGCCAGCAGCAAGGGGCCCAATCAGCCCCAGCATTTT. The J gene is TRBJ1-5, the V gene TRBV7-3; possible D gene TRBD1, 5 bases. In germline, CDR1 is SGHTA, CDR2 FQGTGA. Trimming pared 5 bases from V and 3 bases from J, leaving 8 bases between. The CDR3 totals 13 residues.

V is TRBV28 and J is TRBJ2-1, with 12 bases that match TRBD2. Germline values: CDR1 MDHEN, CDR2 SYDVKM. The CDR3 runs 15 residues. J gave up 5 bases and V 8 bases, and 7 bases lay outside the gene matches. The CDR3 nucleotides are TGTGCCAGCGAGCCCCTAGCGGGAGGGAACAATGAGCAGTTCTTC. Protein product: CASEPLAGGNNEQFF. Full variable domain (missing parts from reference TRBV28 and TRBJ2-1): DVKVTQSSRYLVKRTGEKVFLECVQDMDHENMFWYRQDPGLGLRLIYFSYDVKMKEKGDIPEGYSVSREKKERFSLILESASTNQTSMYLCASEPLAGGNNEQFFGPGTRLTVL.

This chain joins TRBV24-1 and TRBJ2-1; 7 bases agree with TRBD1. Trimming took 8 bases from V and 2 from J; bases not matched to a gene: 2. The CDR3 spans 13 residues. Germline-derived CDR1 and CDR2 are KGHDR and SFDVKD. The CDR3 spells CATTGTAYNEQFF. CDR3 nucleotides: TGTGCCACCACCGGGACAGCCTACAATGAGCAGTTCTTC.

The V call is TRBV7-2, the J call TRBJ2-5, with 8 bases lining up with TRBD1. CDR3 size: 14 residues. Germline V lookup: CDR1 SGHTA, CDR2 FQGNSA. J lost 7 bases, V lost 6 bases, and 10 bases had no gene match. CDR3 DNA sequence: TGTGCCAGCAGGCAGGCGGGACAGGCGGGGACCCAGTACTTC. This sequence encodes CASRQAGQAGTQYF.

This clone appeared a few times. In the same sample, other DNA sequences code for this CDR3. The chain combines TRBV5-1 with TRBJ2-7; tentative D call: TRBD1 (7 bases). Germline CDR1 is SGHRS and CDR2 is YFSETQ. The germline V and J ends were trimmed by 4 bases and 7 bases, with 12 bases remaining between them. The CDR3 covers 12 residues. CDR3 nucleotide sequence: TGCGCCAGCAGCGCCCCAGGGGGGGAGCAGTACGTC. Protein sequence: CASSAPGGEQYV.

This clone was seen a handful of times. The chain is built from TRBV19 and TRBJ2-1; 12 nucleotides align to TRBD2. Losses at the gene ends were 4 bases for V and 7 bases for J; bases not matched to a gene: 5. Germline values: CDR1 LNHDA, CDR2 SQIVND (reference sequence). The CDR3 spans 15 residues. The CDR3, as DNA: TGTGCCAGTAGTACCACTAGCGGGGGGTGGAATGAGCAGTTCTTC. Translated: CASSTTSGGWNEQFF.

The chain has TRBV19 and TRBJ1-2; a possible D gene is TRBD1 (6 bases). CDR1 is LNHDA and CDR2 is SQIVND in the germline V gene (reference sequence). The CDR3 sequence is 12 residues long. The ends were cut back, 4 bases at V and 5 bases at J, with 8 bases in the middle. CDR3 protein: CASSTGQYGYTF. DNA of the CDR3: TGTGCCAGTAGTACCGGACAGTATGGCTACACCTTC.

The V call is TRBV28, the J call TRBJ1-2; 8 positions match TRBD1. The J segment lost 3 bases and the V segment lost 7 bases, leaving 7 bases of the junction unmatched. This CDR3 has 14 amino acids. Germline V gene data show CDR1 as MDHEN and CDR2 as SYDVKM. As DNA, the CDR3 is TGTGCCAGCACGCCAGGGGGCGCGTACTATGGCTACACCTTC. This gives the protein CASTPGGAYYGYTF.

V and J are TRBV5-4 and TRBJ2-3, with 10 bases aligning to TRBD2. Germline-derived CDR1 and CDR2 are SGHNT and YYREEE (reference sequence). The J segment lost 3 bases and the V segment lost 3 bases, leaving 7 bases of the junction unmatched. The CDR3 is made up of 16 amino acids. The CDR3 DNA sequence: TGTGCCAGCAGCTCCTTTCATAGCGGGGGGACAGATACGCAGTATTTT. It encodes CASSSFHSGGTDTQYF.

This chain connects TRBV4-1 to TRBJ1-2; 9 nucleotides match TRBD1. With 4 bases clipped from V and 6 bases from J, the junction kept 6 bases outside the gene matches. The CDR3 sequence is 14 residues long. Germline V gene lookup returns CDR1 MGHRA and CDR2 YSYEKL. CDR3 in DNA: TGCGCCAGCAGCCTTTTTCGACAGGGGGATGGCTACACCTTC. Translating it yields CASSLFRQGDGYTF.

The gene calls are TRBV25-1 and TRBJ2-3, with 7 bases aligning to TRBD1. V lost 11 bases, J lost 3 bases, and 11 bases stayed unmatched. The germline CDR1 and CDR2 sequences are MGHDK and SYGVNS. The CDR3 sequence is 14 residues long. CDR3 in amino acids: CASGWDRGTDTQYF. CDR3 nucleotide sequence: TGTGCCTCAGGATGGGACAGAGGGACAGATACGCAGTATTTT.

This chain's CDR3 is CASREIRGQGYNEQFF. The CDR3 nucleotides read TGTGCCAGCAGAGAAATTAGAGGACAGGGTTACAATGAGCAGTTCTTC. The V call is TRBV19, the J call TRBJ2-1; 8 bases are a match to TRBD1. V shed 9 bases and J 4 bases; nucleotides not matched to a gene: 14. Germline lookup yields CDR1 LNHDA and CDR2 SQIVND (reference sequence). The CDR3 length is 16 residues.

In its sample, this clone was seen a few times. The V call is TRBV7-9, the J call TRBJ1-1, with D tentatively TRBD1 (5 bases). The CDR3 contains 14 residues. Germline V lookup: CDR1 SEHNR, CDR2 FQNEAQ (reference sequence). V was pared by 4 bases and J by 6 bases, with 15 bases between. The CDR3 sequence: CASSYLRGSSEAFF. The CDR3 region has the DNA TGTGCCAGCAGCTACCTTCGGGGGTCCTCTGAAGCTTTCTTT.

The chain links TRBV7-2 to TRBJ2-1, with D maybe TRBD2 (6 bases). Trimming shortened V by 8 bases and J by 7 bases, and 18 bases separated the two germline ends. This CDR3 has 14 residues. From germline, CDR1 is SGHTA and CDR2 FQGNSA. The CDR3 reads CASPRGGGSNEQFF. DNA for the CDR3: TGTGCCAGCCCCCGCGGTGGGGGGTCTAATGAGCAGTTCTTC.